This TCR beta chain was captured by sequencing in a study of blood T cell repertoires in COVID-19. V was cut by 3 bases and J by 1 base, with 12 bases left in between. Per the germline V gene, CDR1 is SGHTA and CDR2 is FQGNSA. The CDR3 is 15 residues long. TCRdb keeps only in-frame clones here, not all; method: immunoSEQ multiplex PCR. Among about 310,000 clones listed, roughly 86% were seen once. The rearrangement joins TRBV7-2 to TRBJ1-2, with a tentative D call TRBD1 (5 bases). The specimen was peripheral blood. This clonotype originated in a woman aged 45-65 years who had recovered from COVID-19. The CDR3 sequence: CASSFQQGLNYGYTF. CDR3 DNA: TGTGCCAGCAGCTTCCAGCAGGGACTTAACTATGGCTACACCTTC.